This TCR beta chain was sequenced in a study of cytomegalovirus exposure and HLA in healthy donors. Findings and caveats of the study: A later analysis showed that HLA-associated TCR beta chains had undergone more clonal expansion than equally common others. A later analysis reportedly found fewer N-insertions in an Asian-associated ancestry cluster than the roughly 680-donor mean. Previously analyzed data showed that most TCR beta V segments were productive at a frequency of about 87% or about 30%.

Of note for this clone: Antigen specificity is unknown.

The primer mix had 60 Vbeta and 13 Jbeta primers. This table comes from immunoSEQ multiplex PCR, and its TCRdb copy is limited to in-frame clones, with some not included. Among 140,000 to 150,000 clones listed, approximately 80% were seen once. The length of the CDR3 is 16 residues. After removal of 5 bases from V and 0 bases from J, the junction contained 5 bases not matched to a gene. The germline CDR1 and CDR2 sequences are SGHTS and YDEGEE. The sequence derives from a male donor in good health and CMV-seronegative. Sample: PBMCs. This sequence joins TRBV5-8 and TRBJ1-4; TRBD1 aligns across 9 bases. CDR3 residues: CASRSGTGTTNEKLFF. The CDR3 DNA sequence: TGTGCCAGCAGATCCGGGACAGGGACAACTAATGAAAAACTGTTTTTT.